The text below deals with one TCR beta chain. This sample is drawn from a study of T cells after yellow fever vaccination. V was pared by 2 bases and J by 0 bases, with 14 bases between. The CDR3 sequence is 17 residues long. From germline, CDR1 is LGHNA and CDR2 YNFKEQ. 5'RACE template switching generated TCR cDNA, adding a universal primer site and UMIs. TCRdb reanalysed the 5' RACE reads using MiXCR and keeps one entry per CDR3 protein. The sample has around 530,000 distinct CDR3 sequences, less than 20% seen once. This TCR was sampled from a man aged 18 to 30 who received the YFV17D yellow fever vaccine. The starting material was PBMCs, obtained 4 to 6 days after the first yellow fever vaccination. This chain uses TRBV4-2 with TRBJ2-1; D is unclear. The CDR3 DNA reads as TGTGCCAGCAGCCAAACCGTTTCCGGTGACTCCTACAATGAGCAGTTCTTC. This translates into CASSQTVSGDSYNEQFF.